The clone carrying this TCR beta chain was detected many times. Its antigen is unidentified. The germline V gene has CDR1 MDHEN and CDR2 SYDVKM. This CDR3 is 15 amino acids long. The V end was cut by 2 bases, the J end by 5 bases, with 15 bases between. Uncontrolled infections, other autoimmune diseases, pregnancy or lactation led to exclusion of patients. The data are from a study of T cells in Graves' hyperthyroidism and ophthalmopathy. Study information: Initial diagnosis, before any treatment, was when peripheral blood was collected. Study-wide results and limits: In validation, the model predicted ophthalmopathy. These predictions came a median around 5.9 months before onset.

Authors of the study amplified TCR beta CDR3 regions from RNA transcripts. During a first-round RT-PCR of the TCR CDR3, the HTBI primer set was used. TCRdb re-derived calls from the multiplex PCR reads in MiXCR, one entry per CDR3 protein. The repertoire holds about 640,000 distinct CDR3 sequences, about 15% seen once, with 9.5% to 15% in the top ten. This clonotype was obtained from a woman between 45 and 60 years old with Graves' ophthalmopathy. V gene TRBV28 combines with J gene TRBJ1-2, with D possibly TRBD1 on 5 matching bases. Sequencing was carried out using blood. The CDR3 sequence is CASSLPDTGLYGYTF. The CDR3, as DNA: TGTGCCAGCAGTTTACCGGACACTGGACTATATGGCTACACCTTC.